A selection of T cell receptor beta chains follows, all from one sample in a study of blood T cell repertoires in COVID-19. TCRdb keeps only in-frame clones here, not all; method: immunoSEQ multiplex PCR. The data show under 100,000 clones, with about 85% seen just once and 15% held by the top ten. The specimen was peripheral blood. All receptors come from a male donor with acute or convalescent COVID-19. CDR3s include the opening cysteine and the closing phenylalanine or tryptophan. The order of the fields is D gene, clone size, V gene, J gene, CDR3 protein, CDR3 DNA. D genes are given only for firm matches. Only part of the rows carry a size: once, few, many, or a class if the clone is expanded.

D: .
size: .
V: TRBV5-4
J: TRBJ2-1
CDR3: CASSIGGPSYNEQFF
DNA: TGTGCCAGCAGCATCGGGGGGCCCTCCTACAATGAGCAGTTCTTC

D: .
size: .
V: TRBV28
J: TRBJ2-7
CDR3: CASSNQGYEQYF
DNA: TGTGCCAGCAGTAACCAGGGTTACGAGCAGTACTTC

D: TRBD1
size: .
V: TRBV5-4
J: TRBJ1-2
CDR3: CASSAAGGARVGYTF
DNA: TGTGCCAGCAGCGCGGCAGGGGGCGCCAGGGTTGGCTACACCTTC

D: .
size: .
V: TRBV19
J: TRBJ2-5
CDR3: CASSLSRSEETQYF
DNA: TGTGCCAGTAGTTTGAGTCGATCGGAAGAGACCCAGTACTTC

D: .
size: .
V: TRBV6-5
J: TRBJ2-3
CDR3: CASSHRRPSTDTQYF
DNA: TGTGCCAGCAGTCACCGGAGGCCTTCAACAGATACGCAGTATTTT

D: .
size: .
V: TRBV5-1
J: TRBJ2-7
CDR3: CASSLDWGVDEQYF
DNA: TGCGCCAGCAGCTTGGATTGGGGGGTAGACGAGCAGTACTTC

D: .
size: .
V: TRBV19
J: TRBJ1-1
CDR3: CASSSRTENTEAFF
DNA: TGTGCCAGCAGCTCGAGGACAGAGAACACTGAAGCTTTCTTT

D: TRBD1
size: .
V: TRBV5-1
J: TRBJ2-5
CDR3: CASRDRGGETQYF
DNA: TGCGCCAGCAGGGACAGGGGTGGAGAGACCCAGTACTTC

D: .
size: few
V: TRBV10-3
J: TRBJ1-6
CDR3: CAISESPGRRNSPLHF
DNA: TGTGCCATCAGTGAGTCACCAGGGAGGAGGAATTCACCCCTCCACTTT

D: TRBD1
size: .
V: TRBV5-4
J: TRBJ1-2
CDR3: CASSLFSGGNYGYTF
DNA: TGTGCCAGCAGCTTGTTTTCAGGGGGAAACTATGGCTACACCTTC

D: .
size: few
V: TRBV30
J: TRBJ1-4
CDR3: CAWSKGLTNEKLFF
DNA: TGTGCCTGGTCCAAGGGACTTACTAATGAAAAACTGTTTTTT

D: .
size: once
V: TRBV19
J: TRBJ1-6
CDR3: CASSPTGSLSPLHF
DNA: TGTGCCAGTAGTCCTACAGGGTCACTTTCACCCCTCCACTTT

D: TRBD2
size: .
V: TRBV2
J: TRBJ2-1
CDR3: CASRGTSGQYNEQFF
DNA: TGTGCCAGCAGGGGGACTAGCGGACAATACAATGAGCAGTTCTTC

D: .
size: once
V: TRBV5-1
J: TRBJ1-6
CDR3: CASSQGEGYNSPLHF
DNA: TGCGCCAGCAGCCAAGGGGAGGGCTATAATTCACCCCTCCACTTT

D: TRBD1
size: .
V: TRBV12-3/TRBV12-4
J: TRBJ1-5
CDR3: CASSITGGPQHF
DNA: TGTGCCAGCAGTATCACAGGGGGGCCCCAGCATTTT

D: TRBD2
size: .
V: TRBV11-3
J: TRBJ2-7
CDR3: CASSLGVAGEQYF
DNA: TGTGCCAGCAGCCTTGGGGTAGCGGGAGAGCAGTACTTC

D: TRBD1
size: .
V: TRBV19
J: TRBJ1-1
CDR3: CASSIGQGAVMNTEAFF
DNA: TGTGCCAGTAGTATAGGACAGGGGGCCGTCATGAACACTGAAGCTTTCTTT

D: TRBD2
size: .
V: TRBV5-1
J: TRBJ2-5
CDR3: CASSLGTSGGLQETQYF
DNA: TGCGCCAGCAGCTTGGGGACTAGCGGGGGGCTCCAAGAGACCCAGTACTTC

D: .
size: few
V: TRBV7-8
J: TRBJ1-2
CDR3: CASSLSTVNYGYTF
DNA: TGTGCCAGCAGCTTAAGTACAGTTAACTATGGCTACACCTTC

D: TRBD2
size: .
V: TRBV3-1/TRBV3-2
J: TRBJ2-1
CDR3: CASSQVSGTYNEQFF
DNA: TGTGCCAGCAGCCAAGTCAGCGGGACCTACAATGAGCAGTTCTTC

D: TRBD1
size: .
V: TRBV25-1
J: TRBJ2-5
CDR3: CASSVMPGTGQQETQYF
DNA: TGTGCCAGCAGTGTCATGCCCGGGACAGGGCAACAAGAGACCCAGTACTTC

D: TRBD2
size: .
V: TRBV5-1
J: TRBJ2-5
CDR3: CASSPGLGRETQYF
DNA: TGCGCCAGCAGTCCGGGACTAGGGAGGGAGACCCAGTACTTC

D: .
size: .
V: TRBV7-9
J: TRBJ1-1
CDR3: CASSYRAEASEAFF
DNA: TGTGCCAGCAGCTACCGGGCGGAGGCCAGCGAAGCTTTCTTT

D: .
size: .
V: TRBV30
J: TRBJ1-5
CDR3: CAWSAKGGNQPQHF
DNA: TGTGCCTGGAGTGCCAAGGGAGGCAATCAGCCCCAGCATTTT

D: .
size: .
V: TRBV19
J: TRBJ2-1
CDR3: CASSIRQASSYNEQFF
DNA: TGTGCCAGTAGTATTCGGCAGGCAAGCTCCTACAATGAGCAGTTCTTC

D: TRBD2
size: .
V: TRBV5-4
J: TRBJ2-5
CDR3: CASSSGGGETQYF
DNA: TGTGCCAGCAGCTCCGGCGGGGGAGAGACCCAGTACTTC

D: .
size: .
V: TRBV12-3/TRBV12-4
J: TRBJ1-1
CDR3: CASSLAGGTEAFF
DNA: TGTGCCAGCAGTTTAGCGGGGGGCACTGAAGCTTTCTTT